A selection of T cell receptor beta chains follows, all from one sample in a study of cytomegalovirus exposure and HLA in healthy donors. Sequencing was performed with immunoSEQ multiplex PCR; in TCRdb, only in-frame clones are kept and a portion is missing. This table has over 120,000 clones, over 75% appearing once. The sequenced material came from PBMCs. These TCRs come from a man in his fifties or sixties in good health and CMV-seronegative. The CDR3 runs from the conserved cysteine through the conserved F or W. A D gene is named only where the DNA matches it firmly. Clone size appears in some rows only: once, few, many, or a class for an expanded clone.

TRBJ2-7 | TRBV27 | . | TRBD1 | CASSPHPGQEVHEQYF | TGTGCCAGCAGTCCGCATCCGGGACAGGAGGTCCACGAGCAGTACTTC
TRBJ1-2 | TRBV5-1 | few | . | CASSLEGTPSYGYTF | TGCGCCAGCAGCCTGGAAGGGACACCAAGCTATGGCTACACCTTC
TRBJ2-2 | TRBV6-1 | . | . | CASITGGAGELFF | TGTGCCAGCATTACAGGAGGGGCCGGGGAGCTGTTTTTT
TRBJ1-4 | TRBV28 | . | TRBD1 | CASRETGVSEKLFF | TGTGCCAGCAGAGAGACAGGGGTGAGCGAAAAACTGTTTTTT
TRBJ2-3 | TRBV5-4 | . | . | CASSSFNTDTQYF | TGTGCCAGCAGCTCGTTTAACACAGATACGCAGTATTTT
TRBJ1-5 | TRBV6-5 | . | . | CASRKDSHQPQHF | TGTGCCAGCAGGAAGGACAGCCATCAGCCCCAGCATTTT
TRBJ2-7 | TRBV4-1 | . | TRBD2 | CASRPGLRSYEQYF | TGCGCCAGCAGGCCGGGACTACGGAGTTACGAGCAGTACTTC
TRBJ1-1 | TRBV18 | few | . | CASSPGYTAGEAFF | TGTGCCAGCTCACCGGGGTACACGGCGGGGGAAGCTTTCTTT
TRBJ1-1 | TRBV25-1 | . | . | CASSEFGGRAFF | TGTGCCAGCAGTGAATTCGGCGGGAGGGCTTTCTTT
TRBJ1-2 | TRBV15 | . | . | CATSRDPTGYGYTF | TGTGCCACCAGCAGAGATCCGACGGGGTATGGCTACACCTTC
TRBJ2-5 | TRBV29-1 | . | TRBD2 | CSVERGGETQYF | TGCAGCGTGGAGCGGGGGGGAGAGACCCAGTACTTC
TRBJ2-1 | TRBV18 | few | . | CASFPGVHNEQFF | TGTGCCAGCTTCCCAGGGGTCCACAATGAGCAGTTCTTC
TRBJ1-6 | TRBV28 | . | TRBD1 | CASSLLPGQGRNSPLHF | TGTGCCAGCAGTTTATTGCCGGGACAGGGGAGAAATTCACCCCTCCACTTT
TRBJ1-4 | TRBV18 | . | TRBD1 | CASSPTIGTGEEKLFF | TGTGCCAGCTCACCGACAATAGGGACAGGGGAGGAAAAACTGTTTTTT
TRBJ2-1 | TRBV7-6 | once | TRBD2 | CASSSDRSGNNYNEQFF | TGTGCCAGCAGCTCTGACCGTAGCGGGAACAACTACAATGAGCAGTTCTTC
TRBJ2-2 | TRBV9 | . | TRBD2 | CASSSPSGRGTGELFF | TGTGCCAGCAGTTCTCCTAGCGGGAGAGGTACCGGGGAGCTGTTTTTT